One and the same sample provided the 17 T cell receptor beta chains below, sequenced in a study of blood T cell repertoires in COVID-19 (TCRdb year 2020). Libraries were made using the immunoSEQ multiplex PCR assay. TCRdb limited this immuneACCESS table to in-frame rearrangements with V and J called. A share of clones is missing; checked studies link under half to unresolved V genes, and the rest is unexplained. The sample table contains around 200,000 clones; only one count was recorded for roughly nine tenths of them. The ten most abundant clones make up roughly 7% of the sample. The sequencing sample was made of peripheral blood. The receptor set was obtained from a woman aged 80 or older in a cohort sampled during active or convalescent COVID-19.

In DNA, the CDR3 is TGTGCCAGCTCACCTCCGGGGGGGAGAATAGTCCCGGGGGCTTTCTTT. Encoded protein: CASSPPGGRIVPGAFF. The chain is built from TRBV18 and TRBJ1-1; possible D gene TRBD1, 5 bases. Per the germline V gene, CDR1 is KGHSH and CDR2 is LQKENI. CDR3 length equals 16 residues. V shed 3 bases and J shed 11 bases, with 25 bases lying between them.

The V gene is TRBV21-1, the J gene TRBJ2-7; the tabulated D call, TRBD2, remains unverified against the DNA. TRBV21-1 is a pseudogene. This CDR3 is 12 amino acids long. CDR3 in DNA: TGTGCCAGCAGCGGGGAGAGTTCCGAGCAGTACGTC. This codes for CASSGESSEQYV.

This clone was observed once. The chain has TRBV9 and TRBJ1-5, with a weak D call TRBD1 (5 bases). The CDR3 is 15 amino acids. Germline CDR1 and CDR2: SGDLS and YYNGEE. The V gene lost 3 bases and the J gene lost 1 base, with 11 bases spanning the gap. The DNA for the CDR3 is TGTGCCAGCAGCGAGACGGCAGGGAGCAATCAGCCCCAGCATTTT. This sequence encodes CASSETAGSNQPQHF.

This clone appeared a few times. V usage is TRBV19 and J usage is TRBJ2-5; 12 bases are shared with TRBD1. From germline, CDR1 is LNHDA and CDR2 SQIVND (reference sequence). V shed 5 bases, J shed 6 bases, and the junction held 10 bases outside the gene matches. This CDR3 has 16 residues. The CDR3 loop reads CASSDPGTGGRKTQYF. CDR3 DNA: TGTGCCAGTAGTGACCCCGGGACAGGGGGCCGCAAGACCCAGTACTTC.

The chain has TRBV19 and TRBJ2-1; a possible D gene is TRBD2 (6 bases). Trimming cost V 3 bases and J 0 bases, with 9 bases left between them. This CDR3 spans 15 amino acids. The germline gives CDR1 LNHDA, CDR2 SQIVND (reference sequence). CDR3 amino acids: CASSIAGSSYNEQFF. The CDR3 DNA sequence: TGTGCCAGTAGTATCGCGGGGAGCTCCTACAATGAGCAGTTCTTC.

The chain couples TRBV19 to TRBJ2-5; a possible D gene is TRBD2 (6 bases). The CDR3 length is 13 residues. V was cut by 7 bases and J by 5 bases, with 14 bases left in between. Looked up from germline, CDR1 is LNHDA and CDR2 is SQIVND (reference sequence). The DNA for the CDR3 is TGTGCCAGTAAGGGGCCTGGAGGGGAGACCCAGTACTTC. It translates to CASKGPGGETQYF. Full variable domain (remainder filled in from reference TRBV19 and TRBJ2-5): DGGITQSPKYLFRKEGQNVTLSCEQNLNHDAMYWYRQDPGQGLRLIYYSQIVNDFQKGDIAEGYSVSREKKESFPLTVTSAQKNPTAFYLCASKGPGGETQYFGPGTRLLVL.

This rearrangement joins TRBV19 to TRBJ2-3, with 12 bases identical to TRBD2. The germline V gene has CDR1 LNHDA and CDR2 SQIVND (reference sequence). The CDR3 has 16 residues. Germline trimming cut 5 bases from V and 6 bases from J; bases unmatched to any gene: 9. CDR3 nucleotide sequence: TGTGCCAGTAGTTCTCCGACTAGCGGGAGTTTTGATACGCAGTATTTT. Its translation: CASSSPTSGSFDTQYF.

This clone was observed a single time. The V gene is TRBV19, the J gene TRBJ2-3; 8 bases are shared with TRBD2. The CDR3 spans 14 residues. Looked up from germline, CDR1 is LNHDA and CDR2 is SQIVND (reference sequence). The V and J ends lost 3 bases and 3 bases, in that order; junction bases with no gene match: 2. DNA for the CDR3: TGTGCCAGTAGTATGAGCGGGGGTACAGATACGCAGTATTTT. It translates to CASSMSGGTDTQYF.

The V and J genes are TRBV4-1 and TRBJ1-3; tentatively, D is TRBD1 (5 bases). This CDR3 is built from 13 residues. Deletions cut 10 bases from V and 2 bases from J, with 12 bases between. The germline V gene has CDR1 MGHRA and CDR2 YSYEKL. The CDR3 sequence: CATPQGTGNTIYF. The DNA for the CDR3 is TGCGCCACCCCGCAGGGTACTGGAAACACCATATATTTT.

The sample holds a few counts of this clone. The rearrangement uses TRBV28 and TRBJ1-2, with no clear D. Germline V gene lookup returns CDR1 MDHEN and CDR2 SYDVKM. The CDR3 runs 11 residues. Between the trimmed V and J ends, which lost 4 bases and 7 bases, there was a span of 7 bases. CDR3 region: CASSSYPGYTF. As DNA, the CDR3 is TGTGCCAGCAGTTCGTATCCTGGCTACACCTTC.

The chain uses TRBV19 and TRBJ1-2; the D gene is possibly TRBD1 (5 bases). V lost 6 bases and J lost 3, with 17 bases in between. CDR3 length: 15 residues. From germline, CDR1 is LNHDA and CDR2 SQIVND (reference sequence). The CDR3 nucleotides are TGTGCCAGTAGATTTGTATACAGGAAACACTATGGCTACACCTTC. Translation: CASRFVYRKHYGYTF.

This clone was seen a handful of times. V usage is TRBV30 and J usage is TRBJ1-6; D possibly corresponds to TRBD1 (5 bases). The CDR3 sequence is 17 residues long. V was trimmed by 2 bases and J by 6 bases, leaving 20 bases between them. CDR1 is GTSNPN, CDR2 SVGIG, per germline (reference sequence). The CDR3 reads CAWSPTSGVTGNSPLHF. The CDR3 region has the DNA TGTGCCTGGAGTCCTACCTCGGGGGTTACCGGTAATTCACCCCTCCACTTT.

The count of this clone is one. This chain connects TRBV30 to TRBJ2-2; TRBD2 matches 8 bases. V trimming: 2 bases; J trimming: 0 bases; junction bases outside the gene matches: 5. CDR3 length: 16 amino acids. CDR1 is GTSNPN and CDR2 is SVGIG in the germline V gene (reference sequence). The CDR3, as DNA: TGTGCCTGGAGTACCCCGGGGGGGACGAACACCGGGGAGCTGTTTTTT. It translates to CAWSTPGGTNTGELFF.

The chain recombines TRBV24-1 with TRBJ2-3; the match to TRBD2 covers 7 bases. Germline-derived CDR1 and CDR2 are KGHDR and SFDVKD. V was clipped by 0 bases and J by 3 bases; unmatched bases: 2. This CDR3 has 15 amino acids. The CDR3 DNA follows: TGTGCCACCAGTGATTTGGGGCGGGAGACAGATACGCAGTATTTT. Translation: CATSDLGRETDTQYF.

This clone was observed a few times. CDR3 nucleotide sequence: TGTGCCAGCAGCTTAACAGGGGGCTTAGGTGAGCAGTTCTTC. As protein: CASSLTGGLGEQFF. The rearrangement links TRBV7-9 to TRBJ2-1, with 9 bases matching TRBD1. Unmatched junction bases numbered 5, after V lost 2 bases and J lost 9 bases. This CDR3 has 14 amino acids. Germline loops: CDR1 SEHNR, CDR2 FQNEAQ (reference sequence).

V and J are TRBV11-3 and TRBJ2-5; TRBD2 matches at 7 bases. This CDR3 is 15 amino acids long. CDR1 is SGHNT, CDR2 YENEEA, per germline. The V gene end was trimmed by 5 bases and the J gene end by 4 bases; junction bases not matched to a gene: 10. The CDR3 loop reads CASSTRLAQVETQYF. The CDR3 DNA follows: TGTGCCAGCAGCACCAGACTAGCCCAAGTAGAGACCCAGTACTTC.

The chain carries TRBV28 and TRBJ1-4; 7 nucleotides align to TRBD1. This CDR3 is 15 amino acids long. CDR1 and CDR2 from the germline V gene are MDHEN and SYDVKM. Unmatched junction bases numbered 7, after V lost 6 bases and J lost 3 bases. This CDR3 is CASRPTGVANEKLFF. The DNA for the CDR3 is TGTGCCAGCAGACCAACAGGGGTGGCTAATGAAAAACTGTTTTTT.